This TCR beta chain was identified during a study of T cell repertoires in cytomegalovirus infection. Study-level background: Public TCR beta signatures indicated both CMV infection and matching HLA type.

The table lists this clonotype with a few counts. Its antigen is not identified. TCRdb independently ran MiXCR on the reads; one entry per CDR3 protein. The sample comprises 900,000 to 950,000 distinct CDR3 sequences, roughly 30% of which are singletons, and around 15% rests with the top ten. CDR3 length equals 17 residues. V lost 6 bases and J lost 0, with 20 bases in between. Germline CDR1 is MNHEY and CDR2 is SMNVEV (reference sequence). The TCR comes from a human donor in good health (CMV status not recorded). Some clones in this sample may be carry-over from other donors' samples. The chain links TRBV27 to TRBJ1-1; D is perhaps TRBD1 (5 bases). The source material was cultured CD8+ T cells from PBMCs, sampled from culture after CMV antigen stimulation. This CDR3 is CASSFGGPTEMNTEAFF. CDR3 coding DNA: TGTGCCAGCAGCTTTGGGGGTCCGACAGAAATGAACACTGAAGCTTTCTTT.